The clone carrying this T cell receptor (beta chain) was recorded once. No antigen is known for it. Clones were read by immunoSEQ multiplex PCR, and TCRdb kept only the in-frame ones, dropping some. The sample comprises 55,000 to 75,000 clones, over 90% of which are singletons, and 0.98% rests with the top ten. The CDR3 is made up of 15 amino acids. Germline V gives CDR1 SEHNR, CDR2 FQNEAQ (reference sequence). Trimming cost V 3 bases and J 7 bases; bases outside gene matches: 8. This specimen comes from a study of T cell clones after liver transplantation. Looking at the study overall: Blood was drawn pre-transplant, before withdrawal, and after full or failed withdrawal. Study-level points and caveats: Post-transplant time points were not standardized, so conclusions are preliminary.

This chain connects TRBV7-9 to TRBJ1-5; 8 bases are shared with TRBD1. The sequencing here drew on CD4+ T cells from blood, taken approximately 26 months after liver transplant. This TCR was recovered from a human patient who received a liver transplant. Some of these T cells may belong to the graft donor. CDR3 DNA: TGTGCCAGCAGCTTGGGCGACAGGGGCGCACAGCCCCAGCATTTT. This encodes CASSLGDRGAQPQHF. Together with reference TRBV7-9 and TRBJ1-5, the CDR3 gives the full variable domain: DTGVSQNPRHKITKRGQNVTFRCDPISEHNRLYWYRQTLGQGPEFLTYFQNEAQLEKSRLLSDRFSAERPKGSFSTLEIQRTEQGDSAMYLCASSLGDRGAQPQHFGDGTRLSIL.